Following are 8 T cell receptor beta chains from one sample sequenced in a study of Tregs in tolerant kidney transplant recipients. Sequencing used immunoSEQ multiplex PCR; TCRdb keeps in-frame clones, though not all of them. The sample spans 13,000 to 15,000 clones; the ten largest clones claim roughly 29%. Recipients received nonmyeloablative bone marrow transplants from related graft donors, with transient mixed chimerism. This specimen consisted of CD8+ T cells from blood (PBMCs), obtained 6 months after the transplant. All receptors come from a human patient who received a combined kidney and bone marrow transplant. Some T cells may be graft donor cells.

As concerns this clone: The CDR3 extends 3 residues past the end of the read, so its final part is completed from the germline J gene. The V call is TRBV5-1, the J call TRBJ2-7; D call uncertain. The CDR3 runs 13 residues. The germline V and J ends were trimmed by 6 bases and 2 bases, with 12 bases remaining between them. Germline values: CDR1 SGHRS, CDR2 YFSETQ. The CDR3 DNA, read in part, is TGCGCCAGCATCCAAACTACAACCTACGAG. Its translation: CASIQTTTYE. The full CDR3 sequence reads CASIQTTTYEQYF.

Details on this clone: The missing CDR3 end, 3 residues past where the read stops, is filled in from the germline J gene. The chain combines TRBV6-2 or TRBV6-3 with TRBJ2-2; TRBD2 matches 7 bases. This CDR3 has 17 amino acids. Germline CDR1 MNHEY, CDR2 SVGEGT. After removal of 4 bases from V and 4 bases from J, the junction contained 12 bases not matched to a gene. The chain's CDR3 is CASSSRLQTSVTGELFF. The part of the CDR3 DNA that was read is TGTGCCAGCAGTTCCCGACTCCAAACTAGCGTCACCGGGGAG.

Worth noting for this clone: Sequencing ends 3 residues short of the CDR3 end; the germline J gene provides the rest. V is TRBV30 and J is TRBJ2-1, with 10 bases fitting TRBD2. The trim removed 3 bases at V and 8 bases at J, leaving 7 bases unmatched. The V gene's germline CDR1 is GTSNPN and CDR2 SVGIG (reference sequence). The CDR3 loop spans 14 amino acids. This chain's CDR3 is CAWSRTSGRDEQFF. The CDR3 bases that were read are TGTGCCTGGAGCAGGACTAGCGGACGGGATGAG.

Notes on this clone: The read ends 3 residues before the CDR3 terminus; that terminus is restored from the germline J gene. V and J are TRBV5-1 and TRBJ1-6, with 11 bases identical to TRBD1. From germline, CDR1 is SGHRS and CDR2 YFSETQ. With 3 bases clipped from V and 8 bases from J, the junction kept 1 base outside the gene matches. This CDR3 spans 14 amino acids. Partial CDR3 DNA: TGCGCCAGCAGCTCGGGACAGGGGGATTCACCC. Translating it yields CASSSGQGDSP. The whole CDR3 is CASSSGQGDSPLHF.

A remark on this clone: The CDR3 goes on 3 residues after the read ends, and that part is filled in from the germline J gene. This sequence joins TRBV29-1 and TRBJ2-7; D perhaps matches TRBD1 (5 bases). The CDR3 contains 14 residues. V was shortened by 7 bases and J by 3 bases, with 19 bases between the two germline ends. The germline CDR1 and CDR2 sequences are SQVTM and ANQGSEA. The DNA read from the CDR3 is TGCAGCGCTAATACAGGTGTAGATATCTACGAG. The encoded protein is CSANTGVDIYE. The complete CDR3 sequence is CSANTGVDIYEQYF.

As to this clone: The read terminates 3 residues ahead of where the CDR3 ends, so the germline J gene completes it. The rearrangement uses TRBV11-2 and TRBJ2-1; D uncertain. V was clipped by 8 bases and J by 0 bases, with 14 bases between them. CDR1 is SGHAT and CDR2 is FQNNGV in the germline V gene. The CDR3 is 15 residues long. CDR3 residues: CASRSTLSSYNEQFF. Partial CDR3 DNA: TGTGCCAGCCGCTCCACCCTCAGCTCCTACAATGAG.

The CDR3 loop reads CASRSGTGNLYGYTF. CDR3 DNA (partial): TGTGCCAGCAGGAGCGGGACAGGGAACCTCTATGGC. The rearrangement joins TRBV2 to TRBJ1-2; 9 positions match TRBD1. The CDR3 extends 3 residues past the end of the read, so its final part is completed from the germline J gene. V was clipped by 6 bases and J by 4 bases; unmatched bases: 9. CDR3 length: 15 amino acids. CDR1 and CDR2 (germline): SNHLY, FYNNEI.

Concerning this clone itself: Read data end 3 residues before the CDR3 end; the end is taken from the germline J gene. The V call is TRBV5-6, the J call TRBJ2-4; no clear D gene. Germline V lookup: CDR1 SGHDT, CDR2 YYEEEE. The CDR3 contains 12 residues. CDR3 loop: CASSVENYGQYF. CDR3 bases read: TGTGCCAGCAGCGTGGAAAACTATGGT.